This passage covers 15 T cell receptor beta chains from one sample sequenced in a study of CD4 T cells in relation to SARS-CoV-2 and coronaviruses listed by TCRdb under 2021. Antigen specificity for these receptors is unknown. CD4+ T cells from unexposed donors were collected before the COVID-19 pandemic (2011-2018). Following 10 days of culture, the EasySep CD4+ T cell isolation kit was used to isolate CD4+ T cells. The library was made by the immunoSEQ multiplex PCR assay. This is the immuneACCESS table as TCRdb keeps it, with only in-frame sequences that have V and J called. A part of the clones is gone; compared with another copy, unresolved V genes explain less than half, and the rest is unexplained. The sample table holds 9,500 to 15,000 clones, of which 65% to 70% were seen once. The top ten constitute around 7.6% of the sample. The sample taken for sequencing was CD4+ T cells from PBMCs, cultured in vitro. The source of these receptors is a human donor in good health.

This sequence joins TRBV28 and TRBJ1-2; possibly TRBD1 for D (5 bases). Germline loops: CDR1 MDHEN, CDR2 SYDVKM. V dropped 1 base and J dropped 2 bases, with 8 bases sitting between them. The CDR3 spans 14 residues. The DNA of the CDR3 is TGTGCCAGCAGTTTATCGGGACGGAACTATGGCTACACCTTC. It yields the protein CASSLSGRNYGYTF.

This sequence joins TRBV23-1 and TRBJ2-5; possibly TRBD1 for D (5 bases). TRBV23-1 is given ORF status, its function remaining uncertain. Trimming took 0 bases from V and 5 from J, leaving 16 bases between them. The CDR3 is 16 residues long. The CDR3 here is CASSQSGQGAPETQYF. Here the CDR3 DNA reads TGCGCCAGCAGTCAATCGGGGCAGGGTGCCCCGGAGACCCAGTACTTC.

CDR3 loop: CASSLGGRGTDTQYF. In DNA form, the CDR3 reads TGCGCCAGCAGCTTGGGCGGGAGGGGCACAGATACGCAGTATTTT. This chain uses TRBV5-1 with TRBJ2-3; 9 nucleotides match TRBD2. Germline CDR1 reads SGHRS; CDR2 reads YFSETQ. The trim removed 0 bases at V and 1 base at J, leaving 0 bases unmatched. The CDR3 has 15 amino acids.

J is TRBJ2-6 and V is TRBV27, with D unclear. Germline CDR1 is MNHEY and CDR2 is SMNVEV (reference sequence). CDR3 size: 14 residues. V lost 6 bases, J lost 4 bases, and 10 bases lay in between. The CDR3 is CASSYDLGANVLTF. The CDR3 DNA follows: TGTGCCAGCAGCTACGACTTGGGGGCCAACGTCCTGACTTTC.

The DNA for the CDR3 is TGTGCCAGCAGCCAAGATACCAGGAGAGACCACTATGGCTACACCTTC. Amino acid sequence: CASSQDTRRDHYGYTF. V usage is TRBV3-1 (or the pseudogene TRBV3-2) and J usage is TRBJ1-2; no reliable D call. Germline V gene sequence: CDR1 LGHDT, CDR2 YNNKEL (reference sequence). Trimming took 0 bases from V and 3 from J, leaving 14 bases between them. This CDR3 spans 16 amino acids.

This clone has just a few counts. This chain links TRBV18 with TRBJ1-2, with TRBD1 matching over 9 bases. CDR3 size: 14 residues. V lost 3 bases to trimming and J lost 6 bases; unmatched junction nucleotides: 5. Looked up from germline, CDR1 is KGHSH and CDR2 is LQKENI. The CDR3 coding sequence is TGTGCCAGCTCACCCCAGGGACAGGGTAATGGCTACACCTTC. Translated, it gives CASSPQGQGNGYTF.

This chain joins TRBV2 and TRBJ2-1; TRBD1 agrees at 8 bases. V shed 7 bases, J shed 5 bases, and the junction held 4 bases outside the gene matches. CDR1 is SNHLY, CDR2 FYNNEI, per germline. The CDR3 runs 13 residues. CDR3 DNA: TGTGCCAGCACGACAGGGGTAGACAATGAGCAGTTCTTC. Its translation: CASTTGVDNEQFF. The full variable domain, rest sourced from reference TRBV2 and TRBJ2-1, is EPEVTQTPSHQVTQMGQEVILRCVPISNHLYFYWYRQILGQKVEFLVSFYNNEISEKSEIFDDQFSVERPDGSNFTLKIRSTKLEDSAMYFCASTTGVDNEQFFGPGTRLTVL.

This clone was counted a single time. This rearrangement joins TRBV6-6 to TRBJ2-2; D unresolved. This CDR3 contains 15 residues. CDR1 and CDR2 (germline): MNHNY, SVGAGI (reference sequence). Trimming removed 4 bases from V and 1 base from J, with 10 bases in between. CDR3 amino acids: CASSSRTENTGELFF. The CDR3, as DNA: TGTGCCAGCAGTTCTAGGACCGAGAACACCGGGGAGCTGTTTTTT.

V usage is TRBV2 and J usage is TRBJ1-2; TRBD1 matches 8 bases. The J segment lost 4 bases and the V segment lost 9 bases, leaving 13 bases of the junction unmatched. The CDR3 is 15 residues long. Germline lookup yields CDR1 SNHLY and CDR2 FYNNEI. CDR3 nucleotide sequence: TGTGCCAGAAATCCCCCGGGACAGGTCCTCTATGGCTACACCTTC. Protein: CARNPPGQVLYGYTF.

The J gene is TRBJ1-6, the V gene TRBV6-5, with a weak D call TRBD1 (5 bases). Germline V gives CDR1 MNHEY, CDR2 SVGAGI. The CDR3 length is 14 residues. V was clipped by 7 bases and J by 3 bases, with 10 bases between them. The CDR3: CASMNRIYNSPLHF. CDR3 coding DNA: TGTGCCAGCATGAACAGGATCTATAATTCACCCCTCCACTTT.

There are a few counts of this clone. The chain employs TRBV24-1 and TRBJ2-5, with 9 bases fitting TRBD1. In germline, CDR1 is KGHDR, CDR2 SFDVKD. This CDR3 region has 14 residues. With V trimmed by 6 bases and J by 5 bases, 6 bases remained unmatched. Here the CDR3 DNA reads TGTGCCACCAGTCTGGGACAGGGCTTGGAGACCCAGTACTTC. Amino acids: CATSLGQGLETQYF.

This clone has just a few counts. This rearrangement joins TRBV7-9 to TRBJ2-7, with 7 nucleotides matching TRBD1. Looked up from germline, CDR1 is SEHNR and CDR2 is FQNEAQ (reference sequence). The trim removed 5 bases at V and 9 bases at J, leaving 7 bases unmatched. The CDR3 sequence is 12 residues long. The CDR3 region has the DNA TGTGCCAGCAGCCCCGAAGGGGGCGTGCAGTACTTC. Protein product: CASSPEGGVQYF. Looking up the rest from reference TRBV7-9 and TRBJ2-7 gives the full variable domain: DTGVSQNPRHKITKRGQNVTFRCDPISEHNRLYWYRQTLGQGPEFLTYFQNEAQLEKSRLLSDRFSAERPKGSFSTLEIQRTEQGDSAMYLCASSPEGGVQYFGPGTRLTVT.

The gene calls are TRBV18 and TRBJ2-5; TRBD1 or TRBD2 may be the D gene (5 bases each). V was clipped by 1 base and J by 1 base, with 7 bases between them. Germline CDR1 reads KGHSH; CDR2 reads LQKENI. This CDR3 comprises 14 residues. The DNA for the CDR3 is TGTGCCAGCTCACCACAGGGGACCCAAGAGACCCAGTACTTC. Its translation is CASSPQGTQETQYF.

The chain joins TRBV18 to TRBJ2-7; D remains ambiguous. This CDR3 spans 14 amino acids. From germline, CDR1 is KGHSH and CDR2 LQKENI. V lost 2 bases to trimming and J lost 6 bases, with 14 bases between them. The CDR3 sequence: CASSPSGPNFEQYF. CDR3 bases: TGTGCCAGCTCACCATCCGGGCCAAATTTCGAGCAGTACTTC.

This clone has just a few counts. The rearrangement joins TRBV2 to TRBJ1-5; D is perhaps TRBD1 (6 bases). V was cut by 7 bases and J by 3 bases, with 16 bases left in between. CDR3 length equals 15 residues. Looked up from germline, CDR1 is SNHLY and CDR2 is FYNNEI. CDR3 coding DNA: TGTGCCAGCACCCTAGGGAGGGGGAACAATCAGCCCCAGCATTTT. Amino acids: CASTLGRGNNQPQHF. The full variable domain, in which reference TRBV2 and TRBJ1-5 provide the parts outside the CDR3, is EPEVTQTPSHQVTQMGQEVILRCVPISNHLYFYWYRQILGQKVEFLVSFYNNEISEKSEIFDDQFSVERPDGSNFTLKIRSTKLEDSAMYFCASTLGRGNNQPQHFGDGTRLSIL.